This T cell receptor (beta chain) was recovered during a study of vaccination and CD4 T cells after COVID-19. Study details: Collection of post-COVID samples occurred a median about 100 days after diagnosis, spanning a range of 35 to 161. The stimulus for the cells was overlapping spike peptides derived from SARS-CoV-2, HCoV-NL63, HCoV-OC43 and HCoV-229E.

Noted treatment: roughly 11-day PBMC culture with coronavirus spike peptide pools or control peptides (ViraFEST assay). Culture of fewer than 2.5 million PBMCs per well took place with about 9 IU/ml IL-2 and roughly 9.5 ug/ml peptide pools. General observations from the study: SARS-CoV-2-reactive clonotypes showed a nonsignificant median rise from about 20 to 38.

With the Oncomine TCR Beta short-read assay, DNA from cultured CD4+ T cells was sequenced. TCRdb reprocessed the PCR reads via MiXCR and lists one record per CDR3 protein. This sample has tens of thousands of distinct CDR3 sequences, with 58% found just once. To note about this clonotype: Its antigen is still unknown.

This TCR derives from a human donor who had recovered from COVID-19. Sequencing was carried out using CD4+ T cells from blood, cultured in vitro.

CDR3 nucleotides: TGTGCCAGCTCACCGGGACCGTACACTGAAGCTTTCTTT. Amino acids: CASSPGPYTEAFF. The V call is TRBV18, the J call TRBJ1-1; D possibly corresponds to TRBD1 (5 bases). Germline values: CDR1 KGHSH, CDR2 LQKENI. Trimming removed 3 bases from V and 3 bases from J, with 8 bases in between. The CDR3 sequence is 13 residues long.